The 25 T cell receptor beta chains below were found in one sample sequenced in a study of post-analysis software for immune sequencing data. General study points: Patients showed TRBV5-6, TRBV5-1 and TRBV20-1 among five TRBV segments more frequent than in controls.

These TCRs are of unknown antigen specificity. The authors incorporated unique molecular identifiers into the TCR beta cDNA libraries. TCRdb re-derived calls from the PCR reads in MiXCR, one entry per CDR3 protein. Among some 690,000 distinct CDR3 sequences listed, 59% were seen once. Input material: blood. All receptors come from a girl aged 2-10 years with multiple sclerosis.

The V call is TRBV27, the J call TRBJ1-2; TRBD1 aligns across 11 bases. With 5 bases clipped from V and 6 bases from J, the junction kept 8 bases outside the gene matches. Germline V gene sequence: CDR1 MNHEY, CDR2 SMNVEV (reference sequence). This CDR3 is 15 amino acids long. CDR3 coding DNA: TGTGCCAGCAGTCCACGCGGACAGGGGGCGAATGGCTACACCTTC. This translates into CASSPRGQGANGYTF.

V is TRBV5-1 and J is TRBJ2-3, with D possibly being TRBD2 (6 bases). Germline lookup yields CDR1 SGHRS and CDR2 YFSETQ. The CDR3 contains 15 residues. V shed 3 bases and J shed 5 bases, with 16 bases lying between them. The CDR3 spells CASSSGRGKGDTQYF. DNA of the CDR3: TGCGCCAGCAGCTCCGGACGGGGGAAGGGAGATACGCAGTATTTT.

This chain connects TRBV6-1 to TRBJ1-4; TRBD1 aligns across 9 bases. CDR1 and CDR2 from the germline V gene are MNHNS and SASEGT. V trimming: 6 bases; J trimming: 0 bases; junction bases outside the gene matches: 2. The CDR3 is 15 residues long. CDR3 in DNA: TGTGCCAGCAGAGGGACAGGGCCAACTAATGAAAAACTGTTTTTT. It specifies CASRGTGPTNEKLFF.

The chain combines TRBV20-1 with TRBJ2-7; D uncertain. The CDR3 has 12 amino acids. The germline V gene has CDR1 DFQATT and CDR2 SNEGSKA (reference sequence). V lost 3 bases, J lost 6 bases, and 12 bases lay in between. CDR3 loop: CSASPRVFEQYF. In nucleotides, the CDR3 is TGCAGTGCTAGCCCCCGGGTGTTCGAGCAGTACTTC.

The rearrangement joins TRBV27 to TRBJ2-2; D is perhaps TRBD2 (5 bases). Germline V gene lookup returns CDR1 MNHEY and CDR2 SMNVEV (reference sequence). Trimming removed 3 bases at V and 0 bases at J, with 17 bases between. This CDR3 spans 18 amino acids. CDR3 bases: TGTGCCAGCAGTTTTACAGTTTTTCCCGGGGCGAACACCGGGGAGCTGTTTTTT. Its translation is CASSFTVFPGANTGELFF.

This clonotype was observed a single time. This chain links TRBV9 with TRBJ2-4; the D gene could be TRBD1 or TRBD2 (6 bases each). Germline CDR1 and CDR2: SGDLS and YYNGEE. The CDR3 consists of 17 residues. The V end lost 4 bases, the J end lost 13 bases, and 30 bases lay between the germline ends. DNA of the CDR3: TGTGCCAGCAGCCCCCGGTGGGGGGCAGGTTACAGCAAGGAGCAGTACTTC. Its protein is CASSPRWGAGYSKEQYF.

This clonotype has more than one count but fewer than ten. The CDR3 region is CASSSDGGELFF. The CDR3 DNA is TGTGCCAGCAGCTCCGATGGCGGGGAGCTGTTTTTT. The gene calls are TRBV7-9 and TRBJ2-2; no reliable D call. Deletions cut 4 bases from V and 7 bases from J, with 7 bases between. The germline V gene has CDR1 SEHNR and CDR2 FQNEAQ (reference sequence). The CDR3 covers 12 residues. The full variable domain, completed using reference TRBV7-9 and TRBJ2-2, is DTGVSQNPRHKITKRGQNVTFRCDPISEHNRLYWYRQTLGQGPEFLTYFQNEAQLEKSRLLSDRFSAERPKGSFSTLEIQRTEQGDSAMYLCASSSDGGELFFGEGSRLTVL.

This chain uses TRBV10-3 with TRBJ2-1; 10 positions agree with TRBD2. The CDR3 has 17 amino acids. V lost 10 bases to trimming and J lost 0 bases; unmatched junction nucleotides: 12. CDR1 is ENHRY, CDR2 SYGVKD, per germline. CDR3 sequence: CATRPSGSGRSYNEQFF. The DNA of the CDR3 is TGTGCCACGAGGCCTAGCGGGAGCGGGCGCTCCTACAATGAGCAGTTCTTC.

This clonotype occurred a few times. The chain recombines TRBV5-1 with TRBJ1-3; D is possibly TRBD1 (5 bases). The V gene's germline CDR1 is SGHRS and CDR2 YFSETQ. V lost 4 bases to trimming and J lost 2 bases, with 10 bases between them. The CDR3 loop spans 14 amino acids. The CDR3 here is CASSPPGAGNTIYF. In DNA, the CDR3 is TGCGCCAGCAGCCCTCCGGGGGCTGGAAACACCATATATTTT. The full variable domain, with the rest looked up from reference TRBV5-1 and TRBJ1-3, is KAGVTQTPRYLIKTRGQQVTLSCSPISGHRSVSWYQQTPGQGLQFLFEYFSETQRNKGNFPGRFSGRQFSNSRSEMNVSTLELGDSALYLCASSPPGAGNTIYFGEGSWLTVV.

V and J are TRBV5-1 and TRBJ2-3; 8 nucleotides line up with TRBD1. J lost 0 bases, V lost 4 bases, and 7 bases had no gene match. The germline V gene has CDR1 SGHRS and CDR2 YFSETQ. The CDR3 has 16 residues. The DNA for the CDR3 is TGCGCCAGCAGCCCGTTCGGACAGGGAAGCACAGATACGCAGTATTTT. Protein product: CASSPFGQGSTDTQYF.

The V gene is TRBV5-1, the J gene TRBJ1-1; 7 bases fit TRBD1. V was clipped by 4 bases and J by 8 bases; unmatched bases: 5. Germline CDR1 and CDR2: SGHRS and YFSETQ. This CDR3 has 12 amino acids. The CDR3 region has the DNA TGCGCCAGCAGCACAGGACAGGAAGAAGCTTTCTTT. Its translation: CASSTGQEEAFF.

The rearrangement links TRBV21-1 to TRBJ2-3; no DNA check was done on the table's D call, TRBD2. TRBV21-1 is a recognized pseudogene. The length of the CDR3 is 18 residues. The chain's CDR3 is CASSKDPEAGPSTDTQYF. CDR3 DNA: TGTGCCAGCAGCAAAGATCCTGAAGCGGGGCCCAGCACAGATACGCAGTATTTT.

The chain links TRBV2 to TRBJ2-3, with 9 nucleotides matching TRBD2. This CDR3 is built from 13 residues. The V gene's germline CDR1 is SNHLY and CDR2 FYNNEI. J lost 6 bases, V lost 8 bases, and 6 bases had no gene match. The CDR3 bases are TGTGCCAGCGTTAGCGGGGGAAGCGATACGCAGTATTTT. Translated, it gives CASVSGGSDTQYF.

Note on this clonotype: A read error may explain this, as a much larger clone is one base away. The DNA for the CDR3 is TGCAGTGCTAGAGATTCGGAGACCCAGTACTTC. Amino acids: CSARDSETQYF. The chain employs TRBV20-1 and TRBJ2-5; no reliable D call. The CDR3 spans 11 residues. Trimming shortened V by 0 bases and J by 5 bases, and 4 bases separated the two germline ends. The germline V gene encodes CDR1 DFQATT and CDR2 SNEGSKA (reference sequence).

The chain joins TRBV3-1 to TRBJ2-1; TRBD2 aligns across 9 bases. The CDR3 totals 14 residues. CDR1 LGHDT and CDR2 YNNKEL come from the germline V gene (reference sequence). V shed 3 bases and J 10 bases; nucleotides not matched to a gene: 7. CDR3 amino acids: CASSHGGRGGEQFF. The CDR3 nucleotides are TGTGCCAGCAGCCATGGCGGGAGGGGGGGCGAGCAGTTCTTC.

V usage is TRBV4-2 and J usage is TRBJ2-1; 7 positions match TRBD2. The CDR3 extends over 15 amino acids. CDR1 and CDR2 (germline): LGHNA, YNFKEQ. Trimming cost V 1 base and J 5 bases; bases outside gene matches: 5. The CDR3 nucleotides read TGTGCCAGCAGCCAAGTTGGGGAGGGGAACAATGAGCAGTTCTTC. Translated, it gives CASSQVGEGNNEQFF.

The chain is built from TRBV12-3 or TRBV12-4 and TRBJ2-7; tentatively, D is TRBD2 (6 bases). Between the trimmed V and J ends, which lost 3 bases and 2 bases, there was a span of 11 bases. The CDR3 sequence is 14 residues long. In nucleotides, the CDR3 is TGTGCCAGCAGTTTCGGGGGATACACCTACGAGCAGTACTTC. It specifies CASSFGGYTYEQYF.

For the CDR3, the DNA is TGTGCCATCAGTGAGTCGGCAGCGGGGGTCAATGAGCAGTTCTTC. Translated: CAISESAAGVNEQFF. This sequence joins TRBV10-3 and TRBJ2-1, with 8 bases lining up with TRBD2. The CDR3 covers 15 residues. Germline-derived CDR1 and CDR2 are ENHRY and SYGVKD. V gave up 0 bases and J gave up 6 bases; unmatched junction bases: 4.

The V and J genes are TRBV5-1 and TRBJ2-1; 8 nucleotides line up with TRBD2. In germline, CDR1 is SGHRS, CDR2 YFSETQ. Trimming removed 5 bases from V and 6 bases from J; junction bases left unmatched: 7. The CDR3 covers 14 residues. CDR3 coding DNA: TGCGCCAGCAGTCAAGCGGGAGCACGCAATGAGCAGTTCTTC. This sequence encodes CASSQAGARNEQFF.

This clonotype was seen a handful of times. J is TRBJ2-7 and V is TRBV12-3 or TRBV12-4; D might be TRBD2 (5 bases). Trimming took off 8 bases at V and 2 bases at J, with 16 bases between the two ends. The CDR3 consists of 14 residues. The CDR3 DNA follows: TGTGCCAGCGCCGGGGTGTTTAGTACCTACGAGCAGTACTTC. It yields the protein CASAGVFSTYEQYF.

The chain carries TRBV7-9 and TRBJ1-2, with TRBD1 matching over 9 bases. Germline CDR1 is SEHNR and CDR2 is FQNEAQ (reference sequence). The CDR3 is made up of 16 amino acids. Trimming took 5 bases from V and 3 from J; bases not matched to a gene: 10. The CDR3 region is CASSIGQGPLDYGYTF. CDR3 nucleotides: TGTGCCAGCAGCATCGGACAGGGGCCGCTTGACTATGGCTACACCTTC.

The V call is TRBV15, the J call TRBJ2-3; D perhaps matches TRBD2 (5 bases). CDR3 size: 15 residues. V dropped 2 bases and J dropped 1 base, with 10 bases sitting between them. Germline values: CDR1 LNHNV, CDR2 YYDKDF (reference sequence). The CDR3 region has the DNA TGTGCCACCAGCAGAACTAGTCTCCGCACAGATACGCAGTATTTT. It yields the protein CATSRTSLRTDTQYF.

This chain joins TRBV12-3 or TRBV12-4 and TRBJ2-7; no clear D. CDR3 size: 12 residues. V was pared by 6 bases and J by 6 bases, with 12 bases between. CDR3 in DNA: TGTGCCAGCAGCCGAGTGCGAGGCGAGCAGTACTTC. Its translation is CASSRVRGEQYF.

The V gene is TRBV6-1, the J gene TRBJ1-2; 7 bases fit TRBD1. V shed 4 bases and J 1 base; nucleotides not matched to a gene: 6. Germline assignment: CDR1 MNHNS and CDR2 SASEGT. CDR3 size: 15 residues. The CDR3 DNA is TGTGCCAGCAGTGGACCAGGGGGAATTAACTATGGCTACACCTTC. Its translation: CASSGPGGINYGYTF.

The V and J genes are TRBV29-1 and TRBJ1-2, with no clear D. The germline gives CDR1 SQVTM, CDR2 ANQGSEA. Trimming left V 3 bases short and J 4 bases short, with 9 bases between. This CDR3 is 12 amino acids long. CDR3 amino acids: CSVEAGSYGYTF. The DNA of the CDR3 is TGCAGCGTTGAGGCAGGTTCCTATGGCTACACCTTC.